These T cell receptor beta chains were read from a single sample in a study of blood T cell repertoires in COVID-19. Profiling relied on immunoSEQ multiplex PCR, and the TCRdb table lists in-frame clones only, not all of them. The data show about 130,000 clones, with around 82% seen just once and around 12% held by the top ten. The source material was peripheral blood. These receptors all come from a woman aged 25 to 39 who had recovered from COVID-19. CDR3s include the opening cysteine and the closing phenylalanine or tryptophan. The D gene is left open where the match is weak. A clone size is listed for some rows: how often the clone was seen (once, few, many), or a class if it is expanded.

d_gene	abundance	v_gene	j_gene	CDR3aa	CDR3nt
TRBD2	few	TRBV7-2	TRBJ2-1	CASSYTSGGNNEQFF	TGTGCCAGCAGTTATACTAGCGGGGGAAACAATGAGCAGTTCTTC
NA	NA	TRBV18	TRBJ2-3	CASSPTASTDTQYF	TGTGCCAGCTCACCCACAGCCAGCACAGATACGCAGTATTTT
NA	NA	TRBV12-3/TRBV12-4	TRBJ1-1	CASGRTGEAFF	TGTGCCAGCGGAAGAACAGGTGAAGCTTTCTTT
TRBD2	few	TRBV6-5	TRBJ2-2	CASRRGLAYTGELFF	TGTGCCAGCAGGCGGGGACTAGCGTACACCGGGGAGCTGTTTTTT
TRBD1	NA	TRBV10-2	TRBJ2-7	CASSEPGTGGYEQYF	TGCGCCAGCAGTGAGCCCGGGACAGGGGGCTACGAGCAGTACTTC
TRBD2	NA	TRBV6-1	TRBJ2-1	CASSVAGAPGGDNEQFF	TGTGCCAGCAGTGTAGCGGGAGCCCCAGGAGGGGACAATGAGCAGTTCTTC
TRBD2	NA	TRBV13	TRBJ2-1	CASSLIPGGPLNEQFF	TGTGCCAGCAGCTTAATCCCGGGAGGGCCCCTCAATGAGCAGTTCTTC
NA	NA	TRBV29-1	TRBJ2-7	CSVDGGANYEQYF	TGCAGCGTTGATGGGGGGGCGAACTACGAGCAGTACTTC
TRBD1	NA	TRBV9	TRBJ1-2	CASSGYVGQWDGYTF	TGTGCCAGCAGCGGGTACGTGGGACAGTGGGATGGCTACACCTTC
NA	once	TRBV3-1/TRBV3-2	TRBJ1-4	CASRANQGEKLFF	TGTGCCAGCAGGGCGAACCAGGGGGAAAAACTGTTTTTT
TRBD1	NA	TRBV6-1	TRBJ1-1	CASSDDNRGLWTEAFF	TGTGCCAGCAGTGACGATAACAGGGGTTTATGGACTGAAGCTTTCTTT
NA	NA	TRBV5-6	TRBJ1-3	CASTSSGLSGNTIYF	TGTGCCAGCACCTCTTCAGGACTCTCTGGAAACACCATATATTTT
TRBD2	NA	TRBV7-8	TRBJ2-7	CASSLDRGVLYEQYF	TGTGCCAGCAGCTTAGACCGGGGGGTCCTCTACGAGCAGTACTTC
TRBD2	once	TRBV5-1	TRBJ2-3	CASSVSGGTDTQYF	TGCGCCAGCAGCGTTAGCGGGGGCACAGATACGCAGTATTTT
NA	few	TRBV5-1	TRBJ1-2	CASSLERTLYGYTF	TGCGCCAGCAGCTTGGAACGGACTCTCTATGGCTACACCTTC
TRBD1	NA	TRBV27	TRBJ1-1	CASSTEGTGTKAFF	TGTGCCAGCAGTACAGAGGGGACAGGGACAAAAGCTTTCTTT